The TCR beta chain under discussion was sequenced for a study of T cells in Graves' hyperthyroidism and ophthalmopathy. Broader study findings: Progression to ophthalmopathy was predicted a median of 6.5 months early. Most clonotypes that expanded in the thyroid above 0.001 also showed up in blood.

Researchers took RNA transcripts and amplified the TCR beta CDR3 regions from them. An initial round of RT-PCR targeting the TCR CDR3 relied on the HTBI primer set. TCRdb re-analysed the multiplex PCR reads in MiXCR, keeping a single row per CDR3 protein. The sample yields nearly 600,000 distinct CDR3 sequences, 13% to 15% seen once. Trimming took 1 base from V and 3 from J; bases not matched to a gene: 6. Germline V lookup: CDR1 MNHNS, CDR2 SASEGT. The CDR3 totals 15 residues. Thyroid ultrasound, orbital computed tomography, clinical symptoms, and serum thyroxine and TRAb underpinned diagnoses. Source material for PBMCs was more than 9.5 ml fresh peripheral blood. This clonotype was recorded at least ten times. What it binds is not known.

Sequenced material: blood. This receptor was identified in a woman between 18 and 29 years old with Graves' ophthalmopathy. This chain uses TRBV6-1 with TRBJ2-7; 7 bases line up with TRBD1. This CDR3 is CASSEELRQGYEQYF. In nucleotides, the CDR3 is TGTGCCAGCAGTGAAGAATTGAGACAGGGCTACGAGCAGTACTTC.